This TCR beta chain appears in the sequencing data of a study of Graves' ophthalmopathy and Graves' hyperthyroidism. TCR beta CDR3 amplification used RNA transcripts. A first-round RT-PCR used HTBI primers, followed by a second-round multiplex PCR. Via MiXCR, TCRdb re-called the multiplex PCR reads, giving one row per CDR3 protein. The sample has approximately 1.2 million distinct CDR3 sequences; about 40% are singletons. About this clonotype itself: The antigen is unknown.

Enrolled hyperthyroidism patients had a new diagnosis, a duration under 2 months, and an age of 18 to 65. Whole-study results and caveats: Researchers report that a 13-signature model separated ophthalmopathy from stable hyperthyroidism, posting roughly 90% sensitivity and roughly 80% specificity. Ophthalmopathy progression predictions by the model showed approximately 79% specificity and approximately 69% sensitivity.

Germline V gene lookup returns CDR1 SQVTM and CDR2 ANQGSEA. The CDR3 is 14 amino acids. Germline trimming cut 6 bases from V and 7 bases from J; bases unmatched to any gene: 10. The sequenced material came from peripheral blood or thyroid tissue (not recorded which). The sequence came from an adult man with Graves' hyperthyroidism. The J gene is TRBJ1-3, the V gene TRBV29-1; 9 bases agree with TRBD1. CDR3 coding DNA: TGCAGCGTCCCCCCGGGACAGGGTATGAACACCATATATTTT. This sequence encodes CSVPPGQGMNTIYF.